The present T cell receptor (beta chain) was sequenced within a study of PD-1 blockade in mismatch repair-deficient tumors. Study-level background: Patients had approximately 11 mismatch repair-deficient cancer types and were previously treated and progressing. Study observations and caveats: Rapid post-treatment expansion, then contraction, generally preceding radiologic response, marked tumor-resident clones.

On this clone: Its antigen is not known.

V dropped 5 bases and J dropped 8; count of bases not matched to a gene: 5. This CDR3 has 15 amino acids. Germline V gene sequence: CDR1 SGHTA, CDR2 FQGTGA. Profiling relied on immunoSEQ multiplex PCR, and the TCRdb table lists in-frame clones only, not all of them. The sample has roughly 120,000 clones, about 83% seen once. Mismatch repair deficiency was confirmed in all patients, by PCR or immunohistochemistry. Three pembrolizumab responders had their TCRs sequenced. This TCR came from an adult with mismatch repair-deficient cancer. The starting material was peripheral blood, obtained about 60 weeks after starting pembrolizumab. The rearrangement uses TRBV7-3 and TRBJ2-1, with 14 bases lining up with TRBD2. Here the CDR3 reads CASSQGGLAGDEQFF. In nucleotides, the CDR3 is TGTGCCAGCAGCCAAGGGGGACTAGCGGGAGATGAGCAGTTCTTC.